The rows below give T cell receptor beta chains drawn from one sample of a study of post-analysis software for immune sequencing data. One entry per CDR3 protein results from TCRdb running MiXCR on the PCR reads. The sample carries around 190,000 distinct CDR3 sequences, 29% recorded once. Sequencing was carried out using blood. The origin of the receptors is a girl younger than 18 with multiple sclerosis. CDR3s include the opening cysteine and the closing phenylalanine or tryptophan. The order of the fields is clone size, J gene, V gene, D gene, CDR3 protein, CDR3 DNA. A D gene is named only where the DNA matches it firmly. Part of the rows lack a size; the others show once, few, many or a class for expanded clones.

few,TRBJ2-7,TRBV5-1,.,CASSPAKGVAEITYEQYF,TGCGCCAGCAGCCCAGCAAAGGGGGTGGCAGAGATCACCTACGAGCAGTACTTC
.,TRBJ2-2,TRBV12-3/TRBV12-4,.,CASNHNRESGELFF,TGTGCCAGCAATCATAACAGGGAGTCCGGGGAGCTGTTTTTT
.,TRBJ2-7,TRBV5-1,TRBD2,CASSLGTSGRSAQYF,TGCGCCAGCAGCTTGGGGACTAGCGGGAGAAGTGCCCAGTACTTC
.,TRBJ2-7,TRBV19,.,CASSRGQYYEQYF,TGTGCCAGTAGTCGCGGACAGTACTACGAGCAGTACTTC
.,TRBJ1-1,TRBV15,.,CATSRERVEAFF,TGTGCCACCAGCAGAGAAAGGGTAGAAGCTTTCTTT
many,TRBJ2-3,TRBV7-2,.,CASSLEGVGNTQYF,TGTGCCAGCAGCTTAGAAGGAGTCGGGAATACGCAGTATTTT
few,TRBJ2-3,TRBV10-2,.,CASSDVSGIGTDTQYF,TGCGCCAGCAGTGATGTTAGCGGCATCGGCACAGATACGCAGTATTTT
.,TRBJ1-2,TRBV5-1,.,CASSADRGGYGYTF,TGCGCCAGCAGCGCGGACAGAGGTGGCTATGGCTACACCTTC
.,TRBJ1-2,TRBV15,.,CVTSRDQGGEGYTF,TGTGTCACCAGCAGAGATCAGGGAGGAGAGGGCTACACCTTC
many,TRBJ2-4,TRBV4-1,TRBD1,CASSTPGQQNIQYF,TGCGCCAGCAGCACTCCGGGACAGCAAAACATTCAGTACTTC